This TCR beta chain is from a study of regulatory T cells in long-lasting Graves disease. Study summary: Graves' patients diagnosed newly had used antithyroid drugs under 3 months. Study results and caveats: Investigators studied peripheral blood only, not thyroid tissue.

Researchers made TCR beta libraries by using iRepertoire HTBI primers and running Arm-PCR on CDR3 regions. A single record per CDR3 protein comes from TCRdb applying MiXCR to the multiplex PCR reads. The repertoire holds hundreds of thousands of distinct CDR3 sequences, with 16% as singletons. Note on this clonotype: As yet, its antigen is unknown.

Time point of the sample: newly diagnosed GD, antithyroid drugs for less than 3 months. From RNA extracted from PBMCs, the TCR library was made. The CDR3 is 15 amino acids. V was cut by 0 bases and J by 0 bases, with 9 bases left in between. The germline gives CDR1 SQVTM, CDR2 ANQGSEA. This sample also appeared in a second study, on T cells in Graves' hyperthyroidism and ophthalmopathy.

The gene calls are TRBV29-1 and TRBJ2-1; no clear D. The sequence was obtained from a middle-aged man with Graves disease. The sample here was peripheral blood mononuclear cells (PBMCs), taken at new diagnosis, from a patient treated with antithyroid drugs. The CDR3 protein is CSVEDIRFSYNEQFF. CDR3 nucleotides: TGCAGCGTTGAAGATATCAGGTTCTCCTACAATGAGCAGTTCTTC.